The next 15 T cell receptor beta chains were all read from a single sample in a study of blood T cells in healthy people across ages. A second PCR, run for roughly 7 to 12 cycles, used a sample-barcoded 5' primer plus a J-beta primer mix. TCRdb analysed the 5' RACE reads with MiXCR anew, one entry per CDR3 protein. The sample includes 1,800,000 or so distinct CDR3 sequences, 30% to 40% of them seen just once. Sequencing used blood. The source of these receptors is a human donor in good health.

A few counts support this clonotype. The CDR3 region is CASTSVGYEQYF. CDR3 DNA sequence: TGTGCCAGCACCTCCGTCGGGTACGAGCAGTACTTC. This sequence joins TRBV6-2 or TRBV6-3 and TRBJ2-7; D gene uncertain. In germline, CDR1 is MNHEY, CDR2 SVGEGT. This CDR3 comprises 12 residues. V was cut by 7 bases and J by 4 bases, with 11 bases left in between.

A few counts support this clonotype. V usage is TRBV6-1 and J usage is TRBJ1-2; D is possibly TRBD1 (5 bases). The CDR3 covers 15 residues. Looked up from germline, CDR1 is MNHNS and CDR2 is SASEGT. Trimming shortened V by 9 bases and J by 5 bases, and 22 bases separated the two germline ends. CDR3 in amino acids: CASTNPRGIAYGYTF. The CDR3 region has the DNA TGTGCCAGTACTAACCCCCGGGGGATAGCATATGGCTACACCTTC.

This rearrangement joins TRBV15 to TRBJ2-6, with a weak D call TRBD1 (5 bases). The germline CDR1 and CDR2 sequences are LNHNV and YYDKDF (reference sequence). Trimming removed 0 bases from V and 0 bases from J, with 18 bases in between. This CDR3 is built from 20 residues. The CDR3: CATSRDLGRVISSGANVLTF. Here the CDR3 DNA reads TGTGCCACCAGCAGAGATTTGGGCAGGGTCATATCCTCTGGGGCCAACGTCCTGACTTTC.

This chain joins TRBV27 and TRBJ2-1; D is undetermined. Trimming cost V 2 bases and J 0 bases, with 8 bases left between them. Germline CDR1 reads MNHEY; CDR2 reads SMNVEV (reference sequence). The CDR3 consists of 15 residues. CDR3 bases: TGTGCCAGCAGTTTAATGATTGTCTCCTACAATGAGCAGTTCTTC. It is translated as CASSLMIVSYNEQFF.

The chain has TRBV29-1 and TRBJ1-1; D not certain. CDR3 size: 13 residues. The ends were cut back, 2 bases at V and 4 bases at J, with 11 bases in the middle. The germline gives CDR1 SQVTM, CDR2 ANQGSEA. CDR3 residues: CSVEPGEGTEAFF. The CDR3 bases are TGCAGCGTTGAACCTGGGGAGGGCACTGAAGCTTTCTTT. Supplemented by reference TRBV29-1 and TRBJ1-1, the full variable domain reads SAVISQKPSRDICQRGTSLTIQCQVDSQVTMMFWYRQQPGQSLTLIATANQGSEATYESGFVIDKFPISRPNLTFSTLTVSNMSPEDSSIYLCSVEPGEGTEAFFGQGTRLTVV.

The chain combines TRBV9 with TRBJ1-1, with D perhaps TRBD1 (5 bases). This CDR3 comprises 14 residues. The germline V and J ends were trimmed by 0 bases and 4 bases, with 10 bases remaining between them. Germline V CDR1 and CDR2: SGDLS, YYNGEE. This CDR3 reads CASSVGRVGTEAFF. DNA of the CDR3: TGTGCCAGCAGCGTAGGCAGGGTTGGCACTGAAGCTTTCTTT.

Concerning this clonotype: Compared with germline, one end of the junction differs, possibly owing to a read error. The chain joins TRBV3-1 to TRBJ1-2, with D hard to call. In germline, CDR1 is LGHDT, CDR2 YNNKEL (reference sequence). The CDR3 contains 15 residues. For the CDR3, the DNA is TGTGCCAGCGCCCCGGAGGCGGTCGCTAACTATGGCTGCACCTTC. Protein: CASAPEAVANYGCTF.

A note on this clonotype: Compared with germline, one end of the junction differs, possibly owing to a read error. This rearrangement joins TRBV10-3 to TRBJ2-4; D ambiguous. The end of the DNA is better explained by TRBJ2-7, so the J call may be wrong. The CDR3 loop spans 12 amino acids. The germline V gene encodes CDR1 ENHRY and CDR2 SYGVKD. The CDR3 region is CASSESLYEQYF. Written as DNA, the CDR3 is TGTGCCAGCAGTGAGTCTCTCTACGAGCAGTACTTC.

This clonotype was observed a few times. The chain couples TRBV4-1 to TRBJ2-1; TRBD2 matches 10 bases. The CDR3 runs to 15 residues. Trimming removed 4 bases from V and 5 bases from J; junction bases left unmatched: 5. Germline-derived CDR1 and CDR2 are MGHRA and YSYEKL. The CDR3 reads CASSPSSGSNNEQFF. As DNA, the CDR3 is TGCGCCAGCAGCCCCTCTAGCGGGAGCAACAATGAGCAGTTCTTC.

This clonotype was counted only a few times. The chain uses TRBV20-1 and TRBJ2-4; 9 bases line up with TRBD1. The J call may be wrong; the DNA end is better matched by TRBJ2-7. The V gene's germline CDR1 is DFQATT and CDR2 SNEGSKA (reference sequence). CDR3 length: 17 residues. The CDR3 protein is CSARVVPETGGIYEQYF. Here the CDR3 DNA reads TGCAGTGCTAGAGTAGTTCCGGAGACAGGGGGGATCTACGAGCAGTACTTC.

The chain has TRBV5-1 and TRBJ2-7; D may correspond to TRBD1 or TRBD2 (5 bases each). With 4 bases removed from V and 3 bases from J, the gap between germline ends came to 20 bases. The CDR3 has 16 amino acids. CDR1 is SGHRS and CDR2 is YFSETQ in the germline V gene. The CDR3 region is CASSPGSTGGFYEQYF. The CDR3 DNA reads TGCGCCAGCAGCCCGGGGTCAACTGGGGGTTTCTACGAGCAGTACTTC.

The rearrangement joins TRBV9 to TRBJ1-2, with D unresolved. The germline V gene encodes CDR1 SGDLS and CDR2 YYNGEE. V was trimmed by 0 bases and J by 3 bases, leaving 12 bases between them. This CDR3 region has 15 residues. CDR3 sequence: CASSVGGRAHYGYTF. The DNA of the CDR3 is TGTGCCAGCAGCGTAGGTGGCAGAGCTCACTATGGCTACACCTTC.

This clonotype was counted between two and nine times. V and J are TRBV20-1 and TRBJ1-1; D possibly corresponds to TRBD1 (5 bases). Trimming left V 6 bases short and J 4 bases short, with 24 bases between. The CDR3 runs to 16 residues. Germline assignment: CDR1 DFQATT and CDR2 SNEGSKA (reference sequence). CDR3 sequence (DNA): TGCAGTGCCCAGGGTACGTCAGGGAAAGAACTCACTGAAGCTTTCTTT. Translation: CSAQGTSGKELTEAFF.

This clonotype appeared a few times. This could be a read error, since a much larger clone is one nucleotide away. The V gene is TRBV4-1, the J gene TRBJ2-5; 9 bases align to TRBD2. Germline values: CDR1 MGHRA, CDR2 YSYEKL. CDR3 length: 16 residues. Here the CDR3 DNA reads TGCGCCAGCAGCCAAGGTAGCGGGGGTATCCAAGAGACCCGGTACTTC. Protein: CASSQGSGGIQETRYF.

Only a few counts were recorded for this clonotype. This CDR3 is CASSLAMGPLREKLFF. CDR3 DNA sequence: TGTGCCAGCAGCTTAGCGATGGGCCCTCTTCGAGAAAAACTGTTTTTT. This rearrangement joins TRBV7-9 to TRBJ1-4; D unclear. The V gene's germline CDR1 is SEHNR and CDR2 FQNEAQ (reference sequence). This CDR3 is 16 amino acids long. V was clipped by 0 bases and J by 8 bases, with 16 bases between them.